This T cell receptor beta chain emerged from a study of shared clonotypes between healthy human individuals (dated by TCRdb to 2020 to 2021). About the study as a whole: The cohort comprised a couple of women and three men aged 18 to 49 years. For each donor, CD4 naive and CD4 memory were each given three plates, CD8 naive was given two plates, and CD8 memory was given one plate. To estimate repertoire size and how much clonotypes are shared between individuals, the study performed deep sequencing of blood TCR repertoires from about five healthy adults. Libraries were prepared and TCR repertoires were sequenced by different laboratories using diverse techniques, in order to increase sequencing depth and limit assay-specific biases. Per donor, leukapheresis produced somewhere between about 0.8 and 9.5 billion PBMCs.

Unmatched junction bases come to 4, with V trimmed by 8 bases and J by 4 bases. Its CDR3 holds 12 amino acids, cysteine through phenylalanine. The CDR3 DNA has 36 bases and is translated from base 1. CDR1 and CDR2, looked up from the germline V gene, are SNHLY and FYNNEI. What the research found in general, with its limitations: Clonotypes shared by all four sorted-subset donors showed higher generation probabilities than non-shared clonotypes. Based on pairwise subsampling, the degree of clonotype sharing among donors was expected to be affected by sequencing depth. Even with the large sequencing depth, rarefaction of the sorted-subset datasets indicated that sequencing was incomplete. The genetic and exposure-history diversity represented was limited by the small number of donors. Only blood was sampled, and tissue TCR repertoires likely differ from those in blood. Across four donors, approximately 4.9% of naive CD4, roughly 3.4% of naive CD8, 2% to 2.5% of memory CD4, and 0.4% of memory CD8 clonotypes were shared. Naive subsets generally had larger estimated clonotype richness than memory subsets did.

The donors were healthy, HIV-negative adults who had no recently reported acute infections or vaccinations. All donors were Caucasian adults living in Nashville, Tennessee, USA. CD4+ T cells were enriched by magnetic negative selection, after which naive cells were positively selected on CD45RA and the negative fraction was taken as the memory subset. Blood was obtained by leukapheresis, after which PBMCs were separated by Ficoll-Histopaque density gradient centrifugation and cryopreserved in liquid nitrogen vapor phase. Analytical flow cytometry was used to check the purity and quantity of every magnetically sorted T cell population. Each sorted fraction had its genomic DNA isolated and then quantified by UV absorbance on a Nanodrop 2000c. As for this clone: The antigen this receptor binds is unknown. Nothing much larger sits one base from this clone, and base qualities are not available.

Using the deep immunoSEQ assay, multiplex PCR amplified TCR CDR3 regions from genomic DNA. Extracted genomic DNA from each cell subset was distributed evenly across all wells of several immunoSEQ 96-well plates, and each plate was treated as a replicate. For sorted subsets, each replicate PCR was loaded with 200 ng genomic DNA, equivalent to roughly 30,000 T cell genomes. Purified libraries were quantified with a Qubit 3.0 fluorometer, sized on a Bioanalyzer 2100, and re-quantified with the KAPA Library Quantification kit. A separate single-read 150-cycle Illumina NextSeq 550 flow cell was used to sequence each immunoSEQ 96-well plate. Regarding the original processing steps: Because the immunoSEQ output included only junctional sequences and no quality scores, the filtering could not be the same as the filtering used for full-length reads. To assign V/J genes and CDR3, sequences were annotated using PyIR, a Python wrapper for IgBLAST v1.9, with IMGT germline references. Reads with weak V/J assignments (E-value above 1e-6), missing CDR3, stop codons, out-of-frame junctions, or ambiguous translated residues were removed. V3J clonotypes were defined as sequences sharing an identical inferred V gene, J gene, and CDR3 amino acid sequence. Percentage overlap between repertoires was calculated by dividing the number of shared unique clonotypes by the size of the smaller repertoire. Three approaches were used to assess repertoire richness: RTK rarefaction, the Chao1 estimator, and Recon v2.1 estimates of unobserved clonotypes. OLGA was used to compute generation probabilities for all TCRbeta clonotypes that the gDNA method yielded from a handful of donors. In its TCRdb copy, this immuneACCESS table keeps in-frame sequences only and misses some clones. Where compared with another copy, unresolved V genes explain less than half of these, and the others have no known cause. That table furnishes V, J and clone size, whereas the DNA furnished D and trimming. For this sample the table gives about 1.5 million clones, of which more than 95% were detected only once. Jointly, the top ten make up approximately 1.1% of the sample.

The rearranged chain carries TRBV2 and TRBJ2-7; TRBD1 aligns with 8 central bases. Sequencing was performed on naive CD4+ T cells sorted from blood. Taken with the paper, the label for cell subset or site translates to: CD45RA+ positively selected. The TCR was taken from a man under 40 in good health. The CDR3 region reads CASGQGAYEQYF. Here is the DNA: TGTGCCAGCGGGCAGGGGGCGTACGAGCAGTACTTC.